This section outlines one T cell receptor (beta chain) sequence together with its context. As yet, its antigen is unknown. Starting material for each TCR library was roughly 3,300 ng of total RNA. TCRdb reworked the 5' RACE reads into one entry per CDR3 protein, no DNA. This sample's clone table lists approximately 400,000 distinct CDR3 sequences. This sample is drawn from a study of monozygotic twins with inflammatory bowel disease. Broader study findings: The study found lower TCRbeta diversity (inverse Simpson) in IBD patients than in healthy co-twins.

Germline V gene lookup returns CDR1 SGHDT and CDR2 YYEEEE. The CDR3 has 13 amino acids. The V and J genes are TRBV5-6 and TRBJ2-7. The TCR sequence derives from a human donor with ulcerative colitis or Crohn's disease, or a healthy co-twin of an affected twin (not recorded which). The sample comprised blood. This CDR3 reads CASSLTGEYEQYF.